Presented here are 11 T cell receptor beta chains from one specimen sequenced in a study of T cells after somatic rescue of genetic block. The repertoire was sequenced with immunoSEQ multiplex PCR; TCRdb's copy has only in-frame clones and lacks some. The sample holds under 15,000 clones; around 72% are singletons and the top ten take roughly a fifth. Sample: peripheral blood mononuclear cells (PBMCs). The source of these receptors is a boy aged 10-17 years.

The chain carries TRBV11-2 and TRBJ1-1; D is unclear. There are 14 residues in the CDR3. With 2 bases removed from V and 5 bases from J, the gap between germline ends came to 12 bases. In germline, CDR1 is SGHAT, CDR2 FQNNGV. The CDR3 sequence is CASSLQRAGTEAFF. The CDR3 DNA reads as TGTGCCAGCAGCTTACAGAGGGCGGGAACTGAAGCTTTCTTT.

The gene calls are TRBV11-2 and TRBJ2-7, with TRBD2 matching 11 bases. The CDR3 spans 15 residues. Unmatched junction bases numbered 4, after V lost 6 bases and J lost 0 bases. The germline V gene encodes CDR1 SGHAT and CDR2 FQNNGV. CDR3: CASSLGTSGSYEQYF. DNA for the CDR3: TGTGCCAGCAGTCTGGGGACTAGCGGCTCCTACGAGCAGTACTTC.

The CDR3 DNA sequence: TGCGCCAGCAGCCCGACTAGTCCCCCAGATACGCAGTATTTT. Translation gives CASSPTSPPDTQYF. The J gene is TRBJ2-3, the V gene TRBV5-1; D is possibly TRBD2 (6 bases). CDR1 SGHRS and CDR2 YFSETQ come from the germline V gene. This CDR3 region has 14 residues. Deletions cut 4 bases from V and 4 bases from J, with 13 bases between.

This clone was seen only once. V gene TRBV5-1 combines with J gene TRBJ2-3; 9 nucleotides align to TRBD2. J lost 2 bases, V lost 2 bases, and 9 bases had no gene match. Per germline, CDR1 SGHRS and CDR2 YFSETQ. The CDR3 has 17 amino acids. As DNA, the CDR3 is TGCGCCAGCAGCTTACTACCGACTAGCGGATTCACAGATACGCAGTATTTT. This gives the protein CASSLLPTSGFTDTQYF.

The rearrangement joins TRBV7-2 to TRBJ2-3; D remains ambiguous. V shed 7 bases and J shed 0 bases, with 23 bases lying between them. Germline CDR1 and CDR2: SGHTA and FQGNSA. This CDR3 contains 18 residues. The DNA of the CDR3 is TGTGCCAGCACCTCCGGGCCCCCGGGTTATTCTAGCACAGATACGCAGTATTTT. It translates to CASTSGPPGYSSTDTQYF. Looking up the rest from reference TRBV7-2 and TRBJ2-3 gives the full variable domain: GAGVSQSPSNKVTEKGKDVELRCDPISGHTALYWYRQSLGQGLEFLIYFQGNSAPDKSGLPSDRFSAERTGGSVSTLTIQRTQQEDSAVYLCASTSGPPGYSSTDTQYFGPGTRLTVL.

The CDR3 loop reads CASSSIAVGDTEAFF. The CDR3 nucleotides read TGTGCCAGCAGTTCGATAGCGGTTGGCGACACTGAAGCTTTCTTT. The V call is TRBV28, the J call TRBJ1-1; D is unresolved. CDR3 length: 15 amino acids. Germline values: CDR1 MDHEN, CDR2 SYDVKM. Trimming removed 4 bases from V and 3 bases from J, with 15 bases in between.

The chain joins TRBV7-3 to TRBJ1-6, with D possibly TRBD1 on 5 matching bases. There are 15 residues in the CDR3. V was pared by 3 bases and J by 7 bases, with 13 bases between. Germline CDR1 reads SGHTA; CDR2 reads FQGTGA. The CDR3 loop reads CASSLSGAWNSPLHF. The CDR3 coding sequence is TGTGCCAGCAGCTTGAGTGGGGCCTGGAATTCACCCCTCCACTTT.

This clone was detected only a few times. The rearrangement links TRBV19 to TRBJ1-5; the D is unclear. Trimming cost V 3 bases and J 3 bases, with 12 bases left between them. The CDR3 loop spans 15 amino acids. Germline loops: CDR1 LNHDA, CDR2 SQIVND (reference sequence). CDR3 nucleotide sequence: TGTGCCAGTAGTATGATCGAGAGTTACAATCAGCCCCAGCATTTT. Its protein is CASSMIESYNQPQHF.

The rearrangement joins TRBV18 to TRBJ2-1; D is ambiguous. Germline V CDR1 and CDR2: KGHSH, LQKENI. V lost 2 bases and J lost 7, with 9 bases in between. This CDR3 spans 13 amino acids. This CDR3 is CASSPISINEQFF. DNA for the CDR3: TGTGCCAGCTCACCAATCTCCATAAATGAGCAGTTCTTC.

The J gene is TRBJ2-1, the V gene TRBV11-3; the match to TRBD1 covers 8 bases. With 5 bases clipped from V and 6 bases from J, the junction kept 9 bases outside the gene matches. Germline V lookup: CDR1 SGHNT, CDR2 YENEEA. CDR3 length: 15 amino acids. CDR3 region: CASSRSDRAINEQFF. In DNA form, the CDR3 reads TGTGCCAGCAGCCGATCGGACAGGGCGATCAATGAGCAGTTCTTC.

In DNA, the CDR3 is TGCGCCAGCAGCCCCGGGACTAGCGGGAGGGCCTCGACAGTCCAGTACTTC. This gives the protein CASSPGTSGRASTVQYF. V gene TRBV5-1 combines with J gene TRBJ2-5; TRBD2 matches at 16 bases. Germline V gives CDR1 SGHRS, CDR2 YFSETQ. This CDR3 is 17 amino acids long. V gave up 4 bases and J gave up 10 bases; unmatched junction bases: 13.